The T cell receptor beta chain under discussion was sequenced for a study of radiation and T cells in renal cell carcinoma. The germline V gene encodes CDR1 SNHLY and CDR2 FYNNEI. The V end was cut by 10 bases, the J end by 0 bases, with 9 bases between. This CDR3 comprises 13 residues. As to time point: blood 2 weeks post-SBRT. Treatment of the sample: 15 Gy SBRT to primary tumor, nephrectomy 4 weeks later. This renal cell carcinoma was of the clear cell type. The assay was immunoSEQ multiplex PCR, and TCRdb's table has in-frame clones only and misses some. Of tens of thousands of clones in the sample, 65% to 90% are singletons; the top ten hold 20% to 25%.

The chain links TRBV2 to TRBJ2-2, with a tentative D call TRBD1 (5 bases). The material sequenced was blood, taken from a patient whose treatment included radiotherapy and nephrectomy. The TCR sequence derives from a woman aged 45-65 years with renal cell carcinoma. This CDR3 is CATRVSNTGELFF. The CDR3 nucleotides are TGTGCCACCAGGGTGTCGAACACCGGGGAGCTGTTTTTT.